These 10 T cell receptor beta chains share one sample of origin, sequenced in a study of T cell responses to AZD1222 COVID-19 vaccine. Sequenced by immunoSEQ multiplex PCR; TCRdb stores in-frame clones only, minus some. The table records about 110,000 clones, 90% of them present only once. Sequences were derived from peripheral blood, sampled on day 0 of AZD1222 vaccination. These receptors were taken from an adult in good health.

The chain uses TRBV11-2 and TRBJ2-2; D not resolved. Germline V gene lookup returns CDR1 SGHAT and CDR2 FQNNGV. This CDR3 has 13 amino acids. The V and J ends lost 0 bases and 8 bases respectively, with 7 bases between them. The DNA for the CDR3 is TGTGCCAGCAGCTTAGACAGCCAAGGGGAGCTGTTTTTT. Translated: CASSLDSQGELFF.

This chain joins TRBV19 and TRBJ2-7, with D hard to call. Germline lookup yields CDR1 LNHDA and CDR2 SQIVND (reference sequence). The ends were cut back, 3 bases at V and 0 bases at J, with 15 bases in the middle. The CDR3 contains 16 residues. CDR3 residues: CASSIGSLPGSYEQYF. CDR3 nucleotide sequence: TGTGCCAGTAGTATCGGTTCCCTACCTGGCTCCTACGAGCAGTACTTC.

Here the CDR3 DNA reads TGCGCCAGCAGCCGGAAGAGACTAGCGGGAGTCGAAACCTACTACAGATTGGACAATGAGCAGTTCTTC. Protein product: CASSRKRLAGVETYYRLDNEQFF. This chain connects TRBV5-1 to TRBJ2-1; 12 bases line up with TRBD2. The CDR3 covers 23 residues. Germline V lookup: CDR1 SGHRS, CDR2 YFSETQ. The J segment lost 5 bases and the V segment lost 4 bases, leaving 28 bases of the junction unmatched.

The chain uses TRBV3-1 (or the pseudogene TRBV3-2) and TRBJ2-3; 10 bases map to TRBD2. V lost 3 bases, J lost 5 bases, and 8 bases stayed unmatched. CDR1 is LGHDT and CDR2 is YNNKEL in the germline V gene (reference sequence). The CDR3 is 16 residues long. This chain's CDR3 is CASSQAAGGAGDTQYF. The CDR3 DNA reads as TGTGCCAGCAGCCAGGCAGCGGGAGGGGCGGGAGATACGCAGTATTTT.

V is TRBV6-6 and J is TRBJ2-2; the D is unclear. The CDR3 extends over 14 amino acids. Trimming took off 5 bases at V and 3 bases at J, with 10 bases between the two ends. CDR1 MNHNY and CDR2 SVGAGI come from the germline V gene (reference sequence). CDR3: CASSASGYTGELFF. The CDR3 region has the DNA TGTGCCAGCAGTGCCAGTGGGTACACCGGGGAGCTGTTTTTT.

The chain has TRBV27 and TRBJ2-1; no clear D. The CDR3 has 15 residues. Germline loops: CDR1 MNHEY, CDR2 SMNVEV (reference sequence). With 7 bases removed from V and 4 bases from J, the gap between germline ends came to 17 bases. CDR3 nucleotides: TGTGCCAGCACAGACCTCCCGGAATCATACAATGAGCAGTTCTTC. Translated: CASTDLPESYNEQFF.

The rearrangement joins TRBV6-5 to TRBJ1-4; D is unclear. Between the trimmed V and J ends, which lost 6 bases and 0 bases, there was a span of 8 bases. The CDR3 consists of 14 residues. Germline V gives CDR1 MNHEY, CDR2 SVGAGI. CDR3 bases: TGTGCCAGCAGGGGAATCTCAACTAATGAAAAACTGTTTTTT. Protein sequence: CASRGISTNEKLFF.

The chain couples TRBV20-1 to TRBJ2-7; 7 nucleotides align to TRBD2. V was pared by 3 bases and J by 0 bases, with 11 bases of the junction left unmatched. The CDR3 contains 16 residues. The V gene's germline CDR1 is DFQATT and CDR2 SNEGSKA (reference sequence). DNA of the CDR3: TGCAGTGCTAGTGCCCCCGGTGGGGGGGGCTCCTACGAGCAGTACTTC. Translating it yields CSASAPGGGGSYEQYF.

As for this clone: The same CDR3 arises from other DNA sequences in this sample as well. The genes are TRBV9 and TRBJ1-1, with a tentative D call TRBD1 (6 bases). V was clipped by 3 bases and J by 1 base, with 13 bases between them. Germline values: CDR1 SGDLS, CDR2 YYNGEE. This CDR3 region has 15 residues. This CDR3 is CASSADSRRNTEAFF. CDR3 in DNA: TGTGCCAGCAGCGCGGACAGTAGGCGGAACACTGAAGCTTTCTTT.

The chain employs TRBV4-1 and TRBJ1-5, with D possibly being TRBD1 (5 bases). This CDR3 is built from 15 residues. Trimming pared 5 bases from V and 1 base from J, leaving 12 bases between. Germline CDR1 reads MGHRA; CDR2 reads YSYEKL. CDR3: CASSTGHRSNQPQHF. CDR3 DNA sequence: TGCGCCAGCAGCACCGGACACAGAAGCAATCAGCCCCAGCATTTT.